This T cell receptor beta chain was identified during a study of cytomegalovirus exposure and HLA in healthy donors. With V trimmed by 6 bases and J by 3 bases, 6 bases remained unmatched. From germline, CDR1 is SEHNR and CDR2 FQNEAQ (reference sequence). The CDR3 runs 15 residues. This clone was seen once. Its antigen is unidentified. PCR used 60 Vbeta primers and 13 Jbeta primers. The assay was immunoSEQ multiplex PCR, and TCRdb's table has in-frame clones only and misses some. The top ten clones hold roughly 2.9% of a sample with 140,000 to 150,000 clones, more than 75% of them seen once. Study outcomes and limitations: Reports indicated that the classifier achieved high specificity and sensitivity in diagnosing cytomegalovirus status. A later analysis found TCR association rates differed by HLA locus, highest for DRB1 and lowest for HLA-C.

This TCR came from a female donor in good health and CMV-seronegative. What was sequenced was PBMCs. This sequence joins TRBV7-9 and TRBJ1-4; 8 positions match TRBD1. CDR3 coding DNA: TGTGCCAGCAGAATAACAGGGGGTTCTAATGAAAAACTGTTTTTT. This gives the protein CASRITGGSNEKLFF.